Shown below are 11 T cell receptor beta chains from a single sample sequenced in a study of PD-1 blockade in mismatch repair-deficient tumors. Specified time point: approximately 9-day in vitro stimulation with candidate neoantigen peptide 6. Antigen specificity for these receptors is unknown. Method: immunoSEQ multiplex PCR; TCRdb's copy keeps in-frame clones and lacks some. The sample lists approximately 13,000 clones; roughly 86% were seen once. The starting material was cells cultured in vitro, obtained from a patient treated with pembrolizumab. The receptors derive from an adult with mismatch repair-deficient cancer.

The chain recombines TRBV7-2 with TRBJ2-6, with TRBD1 matching 7 bases. Germline V gene data show CDR1 as SGHTA and CDR2 as FQGNSA. The CDR3 is made up of 16 amino acids. Trimming at V came to 5 bases and at J to 2 bases, leaving 6 bases not matched to a gene. CDR3 residues: CASSTRQGTGANVLTF. The CDR3 nucleotides are TGTGCCAGCAGCACACGACAGGGAACTGGGGCCAACGTCCTGACTTTC.

J is TRBJ1-2 and V is TRBV19, with D uncertain. From germline, CDR1 is LNHDA and CDR2 SQIVND (reference sequence). The CDR3 has 15 amino acids. Trimming took 4 bases from V and 3 from J, leaving 15 bases between them. CDR3 residues: CASSNAGRRHYGYTF. CDR3 bases: TGTGCCAGTAGTAACGCGGGCCGGCGGCACTATGGCTACACCTTC.

The chain couples TRBV9 to TRBJ1-4; D is uncertain. CDR1 is SGDLS, CDR2 YYNGEE, per germline. The CDR3 consists of 12 residues. Trimming shortened V by 3 bases and J by 8 bases, and 8 bases separated the two germline ends. CDR3 bases: TGTGCCAGCAGCGGGCGGTCGGAAAAACTGTTTTTT. It codes for CASSGRSEKLFF.

The gene calls are TRBV13 and TRBJ2-7; 9 bases match TRBD2. This CDR3 region has 14 residues. CDR1 and CDR2 from the germline V gene are PRHDT and FYEKMQ (reference sequence). The V segment lost 5 bases and the J segment 3 bases; nucleotides outside the gene matches: 5. DNA of the CDR3: TGTGCCAGCAGCCGCGGGGGGGTACTCTACGAGCAGTACTTC. It codes for CASSRGGVLYEQYF.

The V gene is TRBV5-4, the J gene TRBJ2-5; TRBD1 or TRBD2 may be the D gene (7 bases each). The V gene's germline CDR1 is SGHNT and CDR2 YYREEE (reference sequence). V was shortened by 0 bases and J by 3 bases, with 15 bases between the two germline ends. The CDR3 contains 16 residues. The CDR3 DNA sequence: TGTGCCAGCAGCTTGGTTTTCAGGGGGGGAAAAGAGACCCAGTACTTC. Encoded protein: CASSLVFRGGKETQYF.

V is TRBV28 and J is TRBJ1-5; D remains unclear. The CDR3 extends over 12 amino acids. In germline, CDR1 is MDHEN, CDR2 SYDVKM. V lost 7 bases to trimming and J lost 5 bases, with 9 bases between them. CDR3 in amino acids: CASTHPHQPQHF. The CDR3 coding sequence is TGTGCCAGCACCCACCCTCATCAGCCCCAGCATTTT.

This clone was seen just once. The rearrangement joins TRBV28 to TRBJ1-5, with 8 bases fitting TRBD1. V shed 3 bases, J shed 4 bases, and the junction held 5 bases outside the gene matches. This CDR3 is 15 amino acids long. CDR1 and CDR2 from the germline V gene are MDHEN and SYDVKM. This CDR3 is CASSFGTGVNQPQHF. The CDR3, as DNA: TGTGCCAGCAGTTTCGGGACAGGCGTTAATCAGCCCCAGCATTTT.

The rearrangement uses TRBV18 and TRBJ2-1; D possibly matches TRBD1 or TRBD2 (7 bases each). The CDR3 runs to 17 residues. Germline-derived CDR1 and CDR2 are KGHSH and LQKENI. V lost 3 bases, J lost 7 bases, and 22 bases lay in between. The DNA for the CDR3 is TGTGCCAGCTCACCGCAAGGGGAGGGGGCAAGAGGAAATGAGCAGTTCTTC. The encoded protein is CASSPQGEGARGNEQFF.

V usage is TRBV5-1 and J usage is TRBJ2-2; D might be TRBD1 (5 bases). This CDR3 spans 17 amino acids. Trimming took off 4 bases at V and 0 bases at J, with 16 bases between the two ends. Per the germline V gene, CDR1 is SGHRS and CDR2 is YFSETQ. DNA of the CDR3: TGCGCCAGCAGCAGGGGTCGGACGGAGCCGAACACCGGGGAGCTGTTTTTT. It encodes CASSRGRTEPNTGELFF.

This clone appeared a single time. V and J are TRBV5-8 and TRBJ2-7; D is undetermined. This CDR3 has 14 amino acids. Per germline, CDR1 SGHTS and CDR2 YDEGEE. V was shortened by 0 bases and J by 4 bases, with 11 bases between the two germline ends. The CDR3 DNA reads as TGTGCCAGCAGCTTGGAAAGGGCTATATACGAGCAGTACTTC. Amino acid sequence: CASSLERAIYEQYF.

The DNA of the CDR3 is TGTGCCAGCAGTCCGAAAGCGTCTGCCTACGAGCAGTACTTC. Protein: CASSPKASAYEQYF. The rearrangement links TRBV27 to TRBJ2-7; D ambiguous. V lost 5 bases and J 2 bases, leaving 13 bases between the germline ends. CDR3 length: 14 amino acids. From germline, CDR1 is MNHEY and CDR2 SMNVEV (reference sequence).